This T cell receptor beta chain came from a study of cytomegalovirus exposure and HLA in healthy donors. Primers included in the PCR were 60 Vbeta and 13 Jbeta primers. Under the authors' procedure: Some 11 million of the roughly 80 million unique TCR beta chains counted in a later analysis were shared. TCRdb keeps only in-frame clones here, not all; method: immunoSEQ multiplex PCR. Clone size and the V and J calls come from that table; the DNA yielded D and trimming. Among approximately 210,000 clones listed, about 77% were seen once. Trimming removed 4 bases from V and 7 bases from J; junction bases left unmatched: 3. CDR1 SGHTA and CDR2 FQGNSA come from the germline V gene. The CDR3 has 14 amino acids. Study-level points and caveats: TCR beta chain V- and J-gene trimming was linked, in a later analysis, to a missense variant in DCLRE1C. TCR sequences were mostly rare, though some public TCRs occurred in many donors. The authors reported that TCR beta sequences could predict HLA-A and HLA-B alleles. These predictions were accurate for most subjects in the first cohort.

Notes on this clone: Its antigen remains unknown.

This TCR came from a woman aged 25 to 39 in good health and CMV-seropositive. The sequenced sample consisted of PBMCs. The chain uses TRBV7-2 and TRBJ2-3, with 12 nucleotides matching TRBD2. The CDR3 is CASSSGLAGNTQYF. DNA for the CDR3: TGTGCCAGCAGCTCCGGACTAGCGGGGAATACGCAGTATTTT.